The clone carrying this T cell receptor (beta chain) was recorded at least ten times. Its antigen is still unknown. A single record per CDR3 protein comes from TCRdb applying MiXCR to the reads. Of around 300,000 distinct CDR3 sequences detected, 9% to 9.5% appear once; the ten largest clones hold 4.3%. The source of the sample is a study of T cell repertoires in cytomegalovirus infection. Study-level background: A matching HLA type, together with CMV infection, was signaled by public TCR beta signatures.

The V gene lost 1 base and the J gene lost 3 bases, with 22 bases spanning the gap. The CDR3 contains 18 residues. Per the germline V gene, CDR1 is MGHRA and CDR2 is YSYEKL. Findings of the study overall: CMV carriers with the relevant HLA were identified by cumulative public TCR beta family frequency. Dominant in the ex vivo response were TCR beta clonotypes restricted by HLA-C and specific for CMV.

This sequence was found in a human donor in good health (CMV status not recorded). Some clones in this sample may be carry-over from other donors' samples. The sequenced material came from PBMCs. The J gene is TRBJ2-7, the V gene TRBV4-1; no firm D call. The CDR3 DNA sequence: TGCGCCAGCAGCCAAGGACCCCTAGTGGGAACCCCGCTCTACGAGCAGTACTTC. Protein sequence: CASSQGPLVGTPLYEQYF.